Below, 21 T cell receptor beta chains from the same sample are listed, as sequenced in a study of patients and donors after allogeneic stem cell transplantation. A single record per CDR3 protein comes from TCRdb applying MiXCR to the RT-PCR reads. Among 150,000 to 200,000 distinct CDR3 sequences listed, 35% to 50% were seen once. The sample consisted of blood, either unsorted or a sorted T cell fraction (not recorded which). Every receptor here comes from a human donor who was either an allogeneic HSCT recipient or a stem cell or donor lymphocyte infusion donor (not recorded which). It is not recorded whose cells these are; they may come from a transplant donor.

The chain uses TRBV5-1 and TRBJ2-7, with 7 bases fitting TRBD1. Germline lookup yields CDR1 SGHRS and CDR2 YFSETQ. This CDR3 has 16 amino acids. V gave up 4 bases and J gave up 2 bases; unmatched junction bases: 12. The CDR3 DNA follows: TGCGCCAGCAGCCAATCCGGACAGGACCCGGCCTACGAGCAGTACTTC. This gives the protein CASSQSGQDPAYEQYF.

Here the CDR3 DNA reads TGCAGTGGAAGGGGGACGTCTAGTGAGCAGTTCTTC. Translated: CSGRGTSSEQFF. The chain is built from TRBV20-1 and TRBJ2-1; TRBD1 might be the D (6 bases). The V gene's germline CDR1 is DFQATT and CDR2 SNEGSKA (reference sequence). The CDR3 loop spans 12 amino acids. V was clipped by 7 bases and J by 9 bases, with 16 bases between them.

The genes are TRBV28 and TRBJ2-7, with D uncertain. Germline loops: CDR1 MDHEN, CDR2 SYDVKM. V lost 9 bases, J lost 5 bases, and 20 bases lay in between. CDR3 length equals 14 residues. CDR3 nucleotides: TGTGCCAGTGCCCCTTGGCCGACCTTCAACGAGCAGTACTTC. This encodes CASAPWPTFNEQYF.

CDR3 residues: CASSLVEGAHTEAFF. CDR3 coding DNA: TGTGCCAGCAGCTTAGTGGAGGGGGCGCACACTGAAGCTTTCTTT. This chain connects TRBV7-2 to TRBJ1-1; 7 bases line up with TRBD1. Trimming removed 1 base from V and 3 bases from J; junction bases left unmatched: 5. The germline V gene encodes CDR1 SGHTA and CDR2 FQGNSA. CDR3 length equals 15 residues.

The chain combines TRBV7-8 with TRBJ2-3; possible D gene TRBD1, 8 bases. The CDR3 runs to 15 residues. V lost 1 base to trimming and J lost 6 bases, with 14 bases between them. CDR1 is SGHVS, CDR2 FQNEAQ, per germline. In DNA, the CDR3 is TGTGCCAGCAGCTTAGACAGGGGGGGAGCGGATACGCAGTATTTT. Protein sequence: CASSLDRGGADTQYF.

The rearrangement uses TRBV7-2 and TRBJ2-5, with a possible D match to TRBD1 (6 bases). Trimming removed 5 bases from V and 4 bases from J, with 14 bases in between. The CDR3 spans 14 residues. CDR1 is SGHTA, CDR2 FQGNSA, per germline. CDR3 sequence: CASSLPRGGETQYF. The CDR3 DNA is TGTGCCAGCAGCCTTCCCAGGGGTGGAGAGACCCAGTACTTC.

This clonotype was counted many times. The chain couples TRBV7-2 to TRBJ1-2; 9 positions match TRBD1. The junction had 5 bases not matched to a gene; V was cut back by 5 bases and J by 7 bases. CDR1 and CDR2 (germline): SGHTA, FQGNSA. The CDR3 length is 13 residues. The CDR3 nucleotides read TGTGCCAGCAGCACGGGACAGGGCCTTGGCTACACCTTC. It specifies CASSTGQGLGYTF.

The J gene is TRBJ2-1, the V gene TRBV5-1; TRBD1 might be the D (6 bases). CDR1 is SGHRS, CDR2 YFSETQ, per germline. The CDR3 extends over 17 amino acids. V lost 1 base and J lost 1, with 15 bases in between. The CDR3 here is CASSLLAGANSYNEQFF. The CDR3 DNA reads TGCGCCAGCAGCTTGCTGGCAGGGGCCAATTCCTACAATGAGCAGTTCTTC.

The chain has TRBV29-1 and TRBJ2-1, with 12 nucleotides matching TRBD2. CDR1 and CDR2 from the germline V gene are SQVTM and ANQGSEA. Germline trimming cut 6 bases from V and 0 bases from J; bases unmatched to any gene: 3. The length of the CDR3 is 15 residues. CDR3 in DNA: TGCAGCGTGAGGACTAGCGGGAACTCCTACAATGAGCAGTTCTTC. Translation gives CSVRTSGNSYNEQFF.

In its sample, this clonotype was seen a few times. The chain employs TRBV14 and TRBJ1-1; the D gene is possibly TRBD1 (6 bases). Germline V gene data show CDR1 as SGHDN and CDR2 as FVKESK. Deletions cut 4 bases from V and 1 base from J, with 19 bases between. The CDR3 has 17 residues. The CDR3 loop reads CASSPRRGGRKNTEAFF. The CDR3 coding sequence is TGTGCCAGCAGCCCGCGGCGGGGGGGCAGGAAGAACACTGAAGCTTTCTTT. The whole variable domain, filled in from reference TRBV14 and TRBJ1-1, reads EAGVTQFPSHSVIEKGQTVTLRCDPISGHDNLYWYRRVMGKEIKFLLHFVKESKQDESGMPNNRFLAERTGGTYSTLKVQPAELEDSGVYFCASSPRRGGRKNTEAFFGQGTRLTVV.

The rearrangement links TRBV28 to TRBJ1-4; no firm D call. V lost 4 bases and J lost 1, with 7 bases in between. Germline CDR1 and CDR2: MDHEN and SYDVKM. The length of the CDR3 is 14 residues. The CDR3 DNA follows: TGTGCCAGCAGTTCGGGCGGAACTAATGAAAAACTGTTTTTT. As protein: CASSSGGTNEKLFF.

The rearrangement links TRBV29-1 to TRBJ1-3; tentatively, D is TRBD1 (6 bases). This CDR3 has 12 residues. Germline loops: CDR1 SQVTM, CDR2 ANQGSEA. V shed 6 bases and J shed 4 bases, with 10 bases lying between them. This CDR3 reads CSVGGFGNTIYF. Written as DNA, the CDR3 is TGCAGCGTAGGGGGGTTCGGAAACACCATATATTTT. The whole variable domain, filled in from reference TRBV29-1 and TRBJ1-3, reads SAVISQKPSRDICQRGTSLTIQCQVDSQVTMMFWYRQQPGQSLTLIATANQGSEATYESGFVIDKFPISRPNLTFSTLTVSNMSPEDSSIYLCSVGGFGNTIYFGEGSWLTVV.

The chain uses TRBV15 and TRBJ1-6, with D hard to call. This CDR3 region has 15 residues. Germline V gene data show CDR1 as LNHNV and CDR2 as YYDKDF (reference sequence). V was shortened by 5 bases and J by 4 bases, with 12 bases between the two germline ends. CDR3 nucleotides: TGTGCCACCAGCCCAACCAGAAATTATAATTCACCCCTCCACTTT. Amino acids: CATSPTRNYNSPLHF. Variable domain in full (rest from reference TRBV15 and TRBJ1-6): DAMVIQNPRYQVTQFGKPVTLSCSQTLNHNVMYWYQQKSSQAPKLLFHYYDKDFNNEADTPDNFQSRRPNTSFCFLDIRSPGLGDTAMYLCATSPTRNYNSPLHFGNGTRLTVT.

The chain uses TRBV7-9 and TRBJ2-1; TRBD1 agrees at 10 bases. The CDR3 has 16 residues. Germline V lookup: CDR1 SEHNR, CDR2 FQNEAQ (reference sequence). V was pared by 3 bases and J by 0 bases, with 2 bases of the junction left unmatched. The CDR3 spells CASSLRTGGSYNEQFF. DNA for the CDR3: TGTGCCAGCAGCTTGCGGACAGGGGGCTCCTACAATGAGCAGTTCTTC.

The chain recombines TRBV27 with TRBJ2-2; the match to TRBD1 covers 8 bases. CDR3 length: 17 amino acids. V lost 4 bases, J lost 4 bases, and 11 bases stayed unmatched. Germline V CDR1 and CDR2: MNHEY, SMNVEV (reference sequence). The CDR3 DNA is TGTGCCAGCAGTTCCCCAGGAGACAGGGGTTTCACCGGGGAGCTGTTTTTT. Protein product: CASSSPGDRGFTGELFF.

This clonotype was observed a few times. The V gene is TRBV27, the J gene TRBJ2-1, with 10 bases lining up with TRBD1. The CDR3 loop spans 15 amino acids. V lost 4 bases and J lost 5; bases outside the gene matches: 5. CDR1 MNHEY and CDR2 SMNVEV come from the germline V gene (reference sequence). In nucleotides, the CDR3 is TGTGCCAGCAGTTCCCCCGGGACAGGGGACAATGAGCAGTTCTTC. This encodes CASSSPGTGDNEQFF.

This clonotype was observed a few times. The CDR3 bases are TGTGCCAGCAGCCCCCCGAGTGTCGAGGGGCTCGACTATGGCTACACCTTC. This gives the protein CASSPPSVEGLDYGYTF. The genes are TRBV7-9 and TRBJ1-2, with a tentative D call TRBD1 (5 bases). V was clipped by 5 bases and J by 3 bases, with 22 bases between them. Germline V CDR1 and CDR2: SEHNR, FQNEAQ (reference sequence). The CDR3 has 17 residues.

This chain joins TRBV7-9 and TRBJ1-2; a possible D gene is TRBD1 (5 bases). This CDR3 has 11 residues. V was shortened by 5 bases and J by 8 bases, with 9 bases between the two germline ends. Per germline, CDR1 SEHNR and CDR2 FQNEAQ (reference sequence). The CDR3 coding sequence is TGTGCCAGCAGCCCCTACAGGGGCTACACCTTC. Translating it yields CASSPYRGYTF. Combining the CDR3 with reference TRBV7-9 and TRBJ1-2 gives the whole variable domain DTGVSQNPRHKITKRGQNVTFRCDPISEHNRLYWYRQTLGQGPEFLTYFQNEAQLEKSRLLSDRFSAERPKGSFSTLEIQRTEQGDSAMYLCASSPYRGYTFGSGTRLTVV.

The rearrangement joins TRBV27 to TRBJ2-7; the D is unclear. This CDR3 is built from 14 residues. Germline assignment: CDR1 MNHEY and CDR2 SMNVEV (reference sequence). V shed 2 bases and J shed 0 bases, with 8 bases lying between them. Here the CDR3 DNA reads TGTGCCAGCAGTTTAAGTCCGACCTCCTACGAGCAGTACTTC. It codes for CASSLSPTSYEQYF.

This clonotype was detected only a few times. The genes are TRBV4-1 and TRBJ1-1; D call uncertain. Trimming took 1 base from V and 6 from J, leaving 15 bases between them. Germline V lookup: CDR1 MGHRA, CDR2 YSYEKL. CDR3 length equals 15 residues. The CDR3 nucleotides read TGCGCCAGCAGCCAAGGAATTCTGGGGAGGGCTGAAGCTTTCTTT. This sequence encodes CASSQGILGRAEAFF.

This chain's CDR3 is CASSLGRGHTGELFF. CDR3 nucleotides: TGTGCCAGCAGTTTAGGCAGGGGGCACACCGGGGAGCTGTTTTTT. The chain has TRBV12-3 or TRBV12-4 and TRBJ2-2, with TRBD1 matching 8 bases. V shed 1 base, J shed 3 bases, and the junction held 1 base outside the gene matches. The CDR3 consists of 15 residues.